The clone carrying this TCR beta chain was picked up a small number of times. What it recognizes is unknown. The CDR3 totals 14 residues. V lost 2 bases and J lost 7, with 12 bases in between. Germline V gene lookup returns CDR1 SGHTA and CDR2 FQGNSA. The data derive from a study of early T cells in non-severe SARS-CoV-2 infection. Study context: RNA in bulk from unsorted whole blood was sequenced, and chains were unpaired. The study's findings and limits: VDJdb matching skewed toward anti-spike CD8 responses, missing private and CD4 specificities.

The TCR library protocol was used to attach unique molecular identifiers. These identifiers were attached to individual cDNA molecules. One entry per CDR3 protein results from TCRdb running MiXCR on the 5' RACE reads. This sample has some 22,000 distinct CDR3 sequences, with about 4.7% found just once. The sequence derives from an adult who was a healthcare worker with PCR-confirmed SARS-CoV-2 infection or an uninfected control (not recorded which). This chain connects TRBV7-2 to TRBJ1-5, with D possibly TRBD1 on 5 matching bases. Material: whole blood. CDR3 nucleotide sequence: TGTGCCAGCAGCTTAAGGGGAGGAGGGCAGCCCCAGCATTTT. Translating it yields CASSLRGGGQPQHF.